The rows below give T cell receptor beta chains drawn from one sample of a study of beta chain features in type 1 diabetes. The protocol was immunoSEQ multiplex PCR, while the TCRdb copy is restricted to in-frame clones and leaves out a portion. The profile shows more than 200,000 clones, 16% of them singletons. The sequenced material came from naive CD4+ T cells from blood. Source of these receptors: a man younger than 45 with type 1 diabetes. CDR3s include the opening cysteine and the closing phenylalanine or tryptophan.

CDR3aa: CASRLAGTNEQYF; v_gene: TRBV27; j_gene: TRBJ2-7
CDR3aa: CASSFGRLAGTDTQYF; v_gene: TRBV7-8; j_gene: TRBJ2-3
CDR3aa: CAWERVLTEAFF; v_gene: TRBV30; j_gene: TRBJ1-1
CDR3aa: CASSQDRGAVGDTQYF; v_gene: TRBV4-2; j_gene: TRBJ2-3
CDR3aa: CASSPKGLVWVEQFF; v_gene: TRBV7-9; j_gene: TRBJ2-1
CDR3aa: CSVSGRQNTEAFF; v_gene: TRBV29-1; j_gene: TRBJ1-1
CDR3aa: CASTKTSGSGWTDTQYF; v_gene: TRBV19; j_gene: TRBJ2-3
CDR3aa: CASSDMGQGARETQYF; v_gene: TRBV25-1; j_gene: TRBJ2-5
CDR3aa: CSVERGVGLPYGYTF; v_gene: TRBV29-1; j_gene: TRBJ1-2
CDR3aa: CASSTGGVANVLTF; v_gene: TRBV28; j_gene: TRBJ2-6
CDR3aa: CSVDYESSYNEQFF; v_gene: TRBV29-1; j_gene: TRBJ2-1
CDR3aa: CASSLGSSGRADTQYF; v_gene: TRBV5-1; j_gene: TRBJ2-3
CDR3aa: CASSLGQVYYRDTQYF; v_gene: TRBV9; j_gene: TRBJ2-3
CDR3aa: CASSVAPQSSGNTIYF; v_gene: TRBV9; j_gene: TRBJ1-3
CDR3aa: CASSESYEQYF; v_gene: TRBV25-1; j_gene: TRBJ2-7
CDR3aa: CSVGRNSGTNEQFF; v_gene: TRBV29-1; j_gene: TRBJ2-1
CDR3aa: CSVEYFKDPTNEKLFF; v_gene: TRBV29-1; j_gene: TRBJ1-4
CDR3aa: CASSPLDWRGTDTQYF; v_gene: TRBV18; j_gene: TRBJ2-3
CDR3aa: CSVEDAGTGGYTF; v_gene: TRBV29-1; j_gene: TRBJ1-2
CDR3aa: CASSANQQTQYF; v_gene: TRBV9; j_gene: TRBJ2-5
CDR3aa: CASSIPRERNTEAFF; v_gene: TRBV19; j_gene: TRBJ1-1
CDR3aa: CASSLISGSYGYTF; v_gene: TRBV7-9; j_gene: TRBJ1-2
CDR3aa: CSVGTGATEAFF; v_gene: TRBV29-1; j_gene: TRBJ1-1
CDR3aa: CASSRGHPERLYEQYF; v_gene: TRBV19; j_gene: TRBJ2-7
CDR3aa: CATRPGQRVSYNEQFF; v_gene: TRBV11-3; j_gene: TRBJ2-1
CDR3aa: CAWSVQSSYEQYF; v_gene: TRBV30; j_gene: TRBJ2-7
CDR3aa: CSARVAQGGEQFF; v_gene: TRBV29-1; j_gene: TRBJ2-1
CDR3aa: CASSQGDRVETQYF; v_gene: TRBV4-2; j_gene: TRBJ2-5
CDR3aa: CASSFSSGSSYEQYF; v_gene: TRBV28; j_gene: TRBJ2-7
CDR3aa: CATSRGGLADEKNIQYF; v_gene: TRBV15; j_gene: TRBJ2-4
CDR3aa: CSVRQGAGTGELFF; v_gene: TRBV29-1; j_gene: TRBJ2-2
CDR3aa: CASSRNSGLAATGANVLTF; v_gene: TRBV4-3; j_gene: TRBJ2-6
CDR3aa: CASSGTDRGITGELFF; v_gene: TRBV5-4; j_gene: TRBJ2-2
CDR3aa: CACSGLATYEQYF; v_gene: TRBV30; j_gene: TRBJ2-7
CDR3aa: CASSLVAGGPEQFF; v_gene: TRBV7-2; j_gene: TRBJ2-1
CDR3aa: CSEEGNGYTF; v_gene: TRBV20-1; j_gene: TRBJ1-2
CDR3aa: CASSPNLGRTGEQYF; v_gene: TRBV18; j_gene: TRBJ2-7
CDR3aa: CSVVVFRDPGGYEQYF; v_gene: TRBV29-1; j_gene: TRBJ2-7
CDR3aa: CASSVGVVSYNEQFF; v_gene: TRBV9; j_gene: TRBJ2-1
CDR3aa: CASSQSNSNQPQHF; v_gene: TRBV14; j_gene: TRBJ1-5
CDR3aa: CASSPNTRPGWNTGELFF; v_gene: TRBV18; j_gene: TRBJ2-2
CDR3aa: CAISETTGTEAFF; v_gene: TRBV10-3; j_gene: TRBJ1-1
CDR3aa: CASDGNGNTIYF; v_gene: TRBV7-9; j_gene: TRBJ1-3
CDR3aa: CASSVTGSSYNEQFF; v_gene: TRBV9; j_gene: TRBJ2-1
CDR3aa: CSVVGSPDFNEQFF; v_gene: TRBV29-1; j_gene: TRBJ2-1
CDR3aa: CAWSPTGKITEAFF; v_gene: TRBV30; j_gene: TRBJ1-1
CDR3aa: CASERDYGYEQYF; v_gene: TRBV2; j_gene: TRBJ2-7
CDR3aa: CAWSVSDSEQFF; v_gene: TRBV30; j_gene: TRBJ2-1
CDR3aa: CASTGGGSETQYF; v_gene: TRBV7-9; j_gene: TRBJ2-5
CDR3aa: CASSFPGTEAYNEQFF; v_gene: TRBV5-4; j_gene: TRBJ2-1
CDR3aa: CASSHLRTGGGPALF; v_gene: TRBV4-1; j_gene: TRBJ2-6